A single T cell receptor beta chain is shown here with its context. The CDR3 consists of 16 residues. The V gene's germline CDR1 is SGHRS and CDR2 YFSETQ. V was clipped by 4 bases and J by 3 bases; unmatched bases: 8. This sample is part of a study of shared clonotypes between healthy human individuals. The assay was immunoSEQ multiplex PCR, and TCRdb's table has in-frame clones only and misses some. The sample lists 950,000 to 1,200,000 clones, roughly 80% occurring once. The sequencing input was memory CD4+ T cells from PBMCs. Specified subset: CD45RA-negative fraction. The chain employs TRBV5-1 and TRBJ2-2, with 8 bases fitting TRBD1. The receptor was derived from a man between 18 and 29 years old in good health. Some clones in this sample may be carry-over from other donors' samples. This CDR3 reads CASSPQGAGYTGELFF. The CDR3 DNA reads TGCGCCAGCAGCCCCCAGGGGGCAGGGTACACCGGGGAGCTGTTTTTT.